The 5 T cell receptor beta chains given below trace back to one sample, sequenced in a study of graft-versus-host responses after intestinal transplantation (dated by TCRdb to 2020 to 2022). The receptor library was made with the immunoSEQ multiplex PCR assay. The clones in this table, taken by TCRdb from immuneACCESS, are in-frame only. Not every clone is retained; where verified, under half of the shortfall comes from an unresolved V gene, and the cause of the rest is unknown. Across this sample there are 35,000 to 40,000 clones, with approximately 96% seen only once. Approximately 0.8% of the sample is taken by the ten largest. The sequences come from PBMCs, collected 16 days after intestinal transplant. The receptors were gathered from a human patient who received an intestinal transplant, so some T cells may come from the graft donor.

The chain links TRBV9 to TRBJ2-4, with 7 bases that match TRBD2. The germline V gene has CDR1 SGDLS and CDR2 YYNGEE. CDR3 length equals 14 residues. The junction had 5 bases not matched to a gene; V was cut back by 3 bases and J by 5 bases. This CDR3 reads CASSGRGSQNIQYF. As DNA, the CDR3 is TGTGCCAGCAGCGGGCGGGGGTCCCAAAACATTCAGTACTTC.

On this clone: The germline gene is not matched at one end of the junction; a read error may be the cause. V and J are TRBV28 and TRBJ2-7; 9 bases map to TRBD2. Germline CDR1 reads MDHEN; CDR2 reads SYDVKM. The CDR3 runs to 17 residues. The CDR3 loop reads CASSLLLAGASSHEQYF. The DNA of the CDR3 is TGTGCCAGCAGTTTGCTCTTAGCGGGAGCCTCCTCCCACGAGCAGTACTTC.

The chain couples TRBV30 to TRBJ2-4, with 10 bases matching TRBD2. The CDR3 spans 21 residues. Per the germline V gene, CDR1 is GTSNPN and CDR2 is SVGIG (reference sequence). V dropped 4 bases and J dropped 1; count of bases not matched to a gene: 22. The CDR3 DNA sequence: TGTGCCTGGATCCTCTGTGCTTTAGAGCGGGAGGGCCCTCTGGCCAAAAACATTCAGTACTTC. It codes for CAWILCALEREGPLAKNIQYF.

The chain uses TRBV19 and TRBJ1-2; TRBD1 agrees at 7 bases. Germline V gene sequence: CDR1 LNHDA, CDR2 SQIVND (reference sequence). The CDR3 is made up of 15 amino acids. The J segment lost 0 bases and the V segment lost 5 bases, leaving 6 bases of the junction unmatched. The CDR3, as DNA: TGTGCCAGTAGTGCCGGGACAGTTGCTAACTATGGCTACACCTTC. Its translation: CASSAGTVANYGYTF. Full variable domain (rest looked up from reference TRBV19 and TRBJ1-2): DGGITQSPKYLFRKEGQNVTLSCEQNLNHDAMYWYRQDPGQGLRLIYYSQIVNDFQKGDIAEGYSVSREKKESFPLTVTSAQKNPTAFYLCASSAGTVANYGYTFGSGTRLTVV.

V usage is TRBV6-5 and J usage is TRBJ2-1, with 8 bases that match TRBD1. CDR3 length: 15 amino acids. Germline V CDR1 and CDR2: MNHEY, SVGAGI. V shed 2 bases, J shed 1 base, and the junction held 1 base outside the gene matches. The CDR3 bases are TGTGCCAGCAGTTACGGACAGGGATCCTACAATGAGCAGTTCTTC. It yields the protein CASSYGQGSYNEQFF.